The 18 T cell receptor beta chains listed next were all sequenced from one sample in a study of control samples from healthy donors and cancer patients. Sequenced by immunoSEQ multiplex PCR; TCRdb stores in-frame clones only, minus some. Among fewer than 95,000 clones listed, roughly nine tenths were seen once. Specimen: blood. The origin of the receptors is a man aged 25-40 years in good health.

This clone showed up just once. The chain recombines TRBV19 with TRBJ2-4, with D perhaps matching TRBD1 (6 bases). From germline, CDR1 is LNHDA and CDR2 SQIVND (reference sequence). V gave up 1 base and J gave up 7 bases, with 11 bases separating them. The CDR3 length is 14 residues. CDR3: CASSIGAGENIQYF. The DNA for the CDR3 is TGTGCCAGTAGTATAGGTGCAGGGGAGAACATTCAGTACTTC. Supplemented by reference TRBV19 and TRBJ2-4, the full variable domain reads DGGITQSPKYLFRKEGQNVTLSCEQNLNHDAMYWYRQDPGQGLRLIYYSQIVNDFQKGDIAEGYSVSREKKESFPLTVTSAQKNPTAFYLCASSIGAGENIQYFGAGTRLSVL.

The sample holds a few counts of this clone. CDR3 nucleotide sequence: TGTGCCAGCAGCCCTAGGAGGTTGGACACTGAAGCTTTCTTT. Residues: CASSPRRLDTEAFF. This chain uses TRBV11-1 with TRBJ1-1; no clear D gene. Germline values: CDR1 SGHAT, CDR2 FQDESV (reference sequence). Trimming took 5 bases from V and 3 from J, leaving 13 bases between them. This CDR3 is built from 14 residues.

The rearrangement uses TRBV6-5 and TRBJ2-3; no clear D gene. Germline V gene lookup returns CDR1 MNHEY and CDR2 SVGAGI. The CDR3 spans 16 residues. V was trimmed by 2 bases and J by 0 bases, leaving 12 bases between them. CDR3 nucleotide sequence: TGTGCCAGCAGTTACCGCGGTGCGTCTAGCACAGATACGCAGTATTTT. Amino acid sequence: CASSYRGASSTDTQYF.

This clone was detected a few times. The chain uses TRBV7-9 and TRBJ1-5, with D possibly matching TRBD1 (6 bases). The germline CDR1 and CDR2 sequences are SEHNR and FQNEAQ (reference sequence). The CDR3 contains 17 residues. The V gene lost 1 base and the J gene lost 9 bases, with 22 bases spanning the gap. CDR3 nucleotide sequence: TGTGCCAGCAGCTTAGGGACGACAGGACTTGGGATAGGGCCCCAGCATTTT. Translated: CASSLGTTGLGIGPQHF.

The rearrangement joins TRBV27 to TRBJ2-3; tentative D call: TRBD2 (6 bases). This CDR3 spans 16 amino acids. The germline gives CDR1 MNHEY, CDR2 SMNVEV (reference sequence). Between the trimmed V and J ends, which lost 4 bases and 0 bases, there was a span of 14 bases. CDR3 bases: TGTGCCAGCAGTTCCCTGGCGGGGAAGAGCACAGATACGCAGTATTTT. Protein sequence: CASSSLAGKSTDTQYF.

The rearrangement joins TRBV7-6 to TRBJ2-1; TRBD2 aligns across 14 bases. V dropped 1 base and J dropped 7; count of bases not matched to a gene: 9. CDR1 and CDR2 from the germline V gene are SGHVS and FNYEAQ. The CDR3 runs to 18 residues. CDR3 nucleotides: TGTGCCAGCAGCTTAGTTGAGGGACTAGCGGGGGCTGTTAATGAGCAGTTCTTC. Its translation is CASSLVEGLAGAVNEQFF.

The chain couples TRBV19 to TRBJ1-6, with D possibly TRBD1 on 5 matching bases. The CDR3 sequence is 16 residues long. V lost 7 bases to trimming and J lost 4 bases, with 17 bases between them. The germline V gene encodes CDR1 LNHDA and CDR2 SQIVND (reference sequence). Here the CDR3 reads CASTPEGQSYNSPLHF. The CDR3 DNA is TGTGCCAGTACCCCGGAGGGGCAGTCATATAATTCACCCCTCCACTTT.

The genes are TRBV6-5 and TRBJ1-4, with 10 bases matching TRBD1. CDR1 is MNHEY, CDR2 SVGAGI, per germline. V gave up 5 bases and J gave up 14 bases; unmatched junction bases: 8. CDR3 length equals 13 residues. The CDR3 DNA is TGTGCCAGCAGTCACGGACAGGGGGGAGGGCTGTTTTTT. Encoded protein: CASSHGQGGGLFF.

The chain joins TRBV6-1 to TRBJ1-6; weak D call: TRBD1 (5 bases). The CDR3 covers 18 residues. Trimming took off 0 bases at V and 10 bases at J, with 22 bases between the two ends. Germline loops: CDR1 MNHNS, CDR2 SASEGT. CDR3 protein: CASSEAWVGAVFGSPLHF. The CDR3 DNA is TGTGCCAGCAGTGAAGCGTGGGTAGGGGCCGTGTTTGGGTCACCCCTCCACTTT.

This rearrangement joins TRBV19 to TRBJ1-5, with D unclear. Trimming took 3 bases from V and 2 from J, leaving 8 bases between them. The CDR3 runs to 14 residues. Germline CDR1 LNHDA, CDR2 SQIVND (reference sequence). This CDR3 reads CASSMEGRNQPQHF. The DNA for the CDR3 is TGTGCCAGTAGTATGGAAGGGCGCAATCAGCCCCAGCATTTT. The variable domain in full, completed from reference TRBV19 and TRBJ1-5, reads DGGITQSPKYLFRKEGQNVTLSCEQNLNHDAMYWYRQDPGQGLRLIYYSQIVNDFQKGDIAEGYSVSREKKESFPLTVTSAQKNPTAFYLCASSMEGRNQPQHFGDGTRLSIL.

The table lists this clone with a count of one. The CDR3 region is CAWTSGAKNIQYF. The CDR3 bases are TGTGCCTGGACTAGCGGGGCCAAAAACATTCAGTACTTC. The chain couples TRBV30 to TRBJ2-4, with 8 bases identical to TRBD2. CDR3 length: 13 amino acids. Germline CDR1 GTSNPN, CDR2 SVGIG (reference sequence). After removal of 4 bases from V and 1 base from J, the junction contained 0 bases not matched to a gene. The whole variable domain, filled in from reference TRBV30 and TRBJ2-4, reads SQTIHQWPATLVQPVGSPLSLECTVEGTSNPNLYWYRQAAGRGLQLLFYSVGIGQISSEVPQNLSASRPQDRQFILSSKKLLLSDSGFYLCAWTSGAKNIQYFGAGTRLSVL.

The chain couples TRBV19 to TRBJ1-1, with D tentatively TRBD1 (5 bases). Trimming stripped 9 bases from V and 0 bases from J, with 11 bases between. CDR3 size: 13 residues. The germline V gene has CDR1 LNHDA and CDR2 SQIVND (reference sequence). In DNA, the CDR3 is TGTGCCAGCCGGGGCGGAGTGAACACTGAAGCTTTCTTT. This codes for CASRGGVNTEAFF.

The chain carries TRBV7-9 and TRBJ1-3, with a possible D match to TRBD1 (6 bases). This CDR3 contains 15 residues. In germline, CDR1 is SEHNR, CDR2 FQNEAQ (reference sequence). With 3 bases removed from V and 4 bases from J, the gap between germline ends came to 13 bases. The CDR3 DNA follows: TGTGCCAGCAGCTTTTCACAGGGTACCGGAAACACCATATATTTT. Protein: CASSFSQGTGNTIYF. The full variable domain, completed using reference TRBV7-9 and TRBJ1-3, is DTGVSQNPRHKITKRGQNVTFRCDPISEHNRLYWYRQTLGQGPEFLTYFQNEAQLEKSRLLSDRFSAERPKGSFSTLEIQRTEQGDSAMYLCASSFSQGTGNTIYFGEGSWLTVV.

This chain joins TRBV5-1 and TRBJ2-3, with a weak D call TRBD2 (6 bases). V was cut by 2 bases and J by 1 base, with 11 bases left in between. CDR3 length: 15 amino acids. CDR1 is SGHRS, CDR2 YFSETQ, per germline. The DNA of the CDR3 is TGCGCCAGCAGCTTTATCGGACTACGCACAGATACGCAGTATTTT. Its translation: CASSFIGLRTDTQYF.

The chain is built from TRBV7-2 and TRBJ2-3; D is perhaps TRBD2 (6 bases). V was cut by 0 bases and J by 0 bases, with 10 bases left in between. From germline, CDR1 is SGHTA and CDR2 FQGNSA. The length of the CDR3 is 16 residues. The CDR3 protein is CASSLAGGSSTDTQYF. CDR3 nucleotide sequence: TGTGCCAGCAGCTTAGCGGGGGGTTCTAGCACAGATACGCAGTATTTT.

CDR3 DNA: TGCGCCAGCAGTGGAAGCGGAAGAAGCTCCTACGAGCAGTACGTC. It specifies CASSGSGRSSYEQYV. The genes are TRBV10-2 and TRBJ2-7; D may be TRBD2 (5 bases). Germline values: CDR1 WSHSY, CDR2 SAAADI. Trimming removed 4 bases at V and 0 bases at J, with 13 bases between. The CDR3 runs 15 residues.

The CDR3 DNA is TGTGCCAGCCTAGGGGTTGGTGGCACAGATACGCAGTATTTT. As protein: CASLGVGGTDTQYF. This chain joins TRBV2 and TRBJ2-3, with D possibly matching TRBD1 (5 bases). Germline loops: CDR1 SNHLY, CDR2 FYNNEI. This CDR3 is built from 14 residues. V dropped 8 bases and J dropped 1 base, with 13 bases sitting between them.

V and J are TRBV4-1 and TRBJ1-2, with D hard to call. The CDR3 is 14 residues long. The V end lost 8 bases, the J end lost 1 base, and 14 bases lay between the germline ends. CDR1 and CDR2 (germline): MGHRA, YSYEKL. CDR3 bases: TGCGCCAGCTCTGTGGACGGTTTTAACTATGGCTACACCTTC. Translating it yields CASSVDGFNYGYTF.